These 27 T cell receptor beta chains originate from one sample sequenced in a study of OX40 agonist ivuxolimab in advanced cancers. Some clones are missing from TCRdb's copy, which holds only in-frame ones; the method was immunoSEQ multiplex PCR. Among about 50,000 clones listed, 88% were seen once. The source was CD4+ or CD8+ T cells sorted from blood, collected in a trial of the OX40 agonist ivuxolimab. These TCRs come from an adult with an advanced solid tumor such as melanoma, head and neck, liver or kidney cancer.

J is TRBJ2-3 and V is TRBV5-8; 11 nucleotides agree with TRBD1. V lost 3 bases, J lost 5 bases, and 2 bases stayed unmatched. From germline, CDR1 is SGHTS and CDR2 YDEGEE. This CDR3 is built from 14 residues. CDR3 DNA: TGTGCCAGCAGCTGGGACAGGGGGAGAGATACGCAGTATTTT. Translation: CASSWDRGRDTQYF. The full variable domain, in which reference TRBV5-8 and TRBJ2-3 provide the parts outside the CDR3, is EAGVTQSPTHLIKTRGQQATLRCSPISGHTSVYWYQQALGLGLQFLLWYDEGEERNRGNFPPRFSGRQFPNYSSELNVNALELEDSALYLCASSWDRGRDTQYFGPGTRLTVL.

Here the CDR3 reads CASSIGSGSTDTQYF. As DNA, the CDR3 is TGTGCCAGTAGTATAGGGAGCGGGAGCACAGATACGCAGTATTTT. This chain joins TRBV19 and TRBJ2-3; possibly TRBD2 for D (6 bases). The CDR3 has 15 amino acids. Germline V gives CDR1 LNHDA, CDR2 SQIVND (reference sequence). Trimming removed 1 base from V and 0 bases from J, with 8 bases in between.

This chain joins TRBV9 and TRBJ2-7; tentatively, D is TRBD1 (5 bases). This CDR3 region has 15 residues. V lost 3 bases, J lost 3 bases, and 16 bases lay in between. Germline-derived CDR1 and CDR2 are SGDLS and YYNGEE. The CDR3 protein is CASSAPRASSYEQYF. DNA for the CDR3: TGTGCCAGCAGCGCCCCCAGGGCTAGTAGCTACGAGCAGTACTTC.

The J gene is TRBJ2-7, the V gene TRBV7-9; a possible D gene is TRBD1 (5 bases). The CDR3 sequence is 14 residues long. CDR1 is SEHNR and CDR2 is FQNEAQ in the germline V gene (reference sequence). The germline V and J ends were trimmed by 0 bases and 6 bases, with 12 bases remaining between them. CDR3 nucleotides: TGTGCCAGCAGCTTAGCACAGGTTATAAGCGAGCAGTACTTC. Translating gives CASSLAQVISEQYF.

This clone was detected only a few times. The chain employs TRBV7-3 and TRBJ2-2; D unclear. The CDR3 covers 13 residues. In germline, CDR1 is SGHTA, CDR2 FQGTGA. Trimming took 1 base from V and 4 from J, leaving 4 bases between them. The CDR3 region is CASSLRSTGELFF. Here the CDR3 DNA reads TGTGCCAGCAGCTTAAGGTCCACCGGGGAGCTGTTTTTT.

CDR3 DNA: TGCGCCAGCAGCATGACATCAGGGACCGGGGAGCTGTTTTTT. Its translation is CASSMTSGTGELFF. The chain couples TRBV5-1 to TRBJ2-2; D is perhaps TRBD1 (5 bases). CDR3 length equals 14 residues. Germline loops: CDR1 SGHRS, CDR2 YFSETQ. The germline V and J ends were trimmed by 4 bases and 5 bases, with 12 bases remaining between them. Drawing the rest from reference TRBV5-1 and TRBJ2-2, the complete variable domain is KAGVTQTPRYLIKTRGQQVTLSCSPISGHRSVSWYQQTPGQGLQFLFEYFSETQRNKGNFPGRFSGRQFSNSRSEMNVSTLELGDSALYLCASSMTSGTGELFFGEGSRLTVL.

The chain combines TRBV11-3 with TRBJ2-7; 15 bases are a match to TRBD2. This CDR3 comprises 14 residues. Trimming removed 5 bases from V and 6 bases from J; junction bases left unmatched: 2. Germline values: CDR1 SGHNT, CDR2 YENEEA. This chain's CDR3 is CASSGGLAGGEQYF. In nucleotides, the CDR3 is TGTGCCAGCAGCGGGGGACTAGCGGGAGGCGAGCAGTACTTC.

The chain uses TRBV7-9 and TRBJ2-6, with no clear D. Germline V lookup: CDR1 SEHNR, CDR2 FQNEAQ (reference sequence). This CDR3 has 17 amino acids. Trimming shortened V by 2 bases and J by 3 bases, and 14 bases separated the two germline ends. For the CDR3, the DNA is TGTGCCAGCAGCTTACTAGGGCGCCCGGATGGGGCCAACGTCCTGACTTTC. It encodes CASSLLGRPDGANVLTF.

The rearrangement uses TRBV5-1 and TRBJ2-5, with 8 nucleotides matching TRBD1. Germline loops: CDR1 SGHRS, CDR2 YFSETQ. The CDR3 spans 15 residues. Losses at the gene ends were 6 bases for V and 5 bases for J; bases not matched to a gene: 12. This CDR3 reads CASTEIPGGMETQYF. CDR3 DNA: TGCGCCAGCACCGAAATTCCAGGGGGCATGGAGACCCAGTACTTC.

The chain has TRBV7-2 and TRBJ2-5, with D perhaps matching TRBD1 or TRBD2 (5 bases each). The CDR3 consists of 18 residues. In germline, CDR1 is SGHTA, CDR2 FQGNSA. Trimming removed 1 base from V and 5 bases from J, with 23 bases in between. The DNA of the CDR3 is TGTGCCAGCAGCTTAGTCGGCCTAGGGACCAGATCGGGGGAGACCCAGTACTTC. Translating gives CASSLVGLGTRSGETQYF.

This clone was seen just once. V gene TRBV7-2 combines with J gene TRBJ2-2, with D possibly being TRBD1 or TRBD2 (5 bases each). This CDR3 spans 14 amino acids. Trimming cost V 1 base and J 5 bases, with 8 bases left between them. Germline loops: CDR1 SGHTA, CDR2 FQGNSA. CDR3 coding DNA: TGTGCCAGCAGCTTAGTGGGACGAACCGGGGAGCTGTTTTTT. Its protein is CASSLVGRTGELFF.

The V call is TRBV11-3, the J call TRBJ2-2; D gene unclear. CDR3 length: 13 residues. The germline V and J ends were trimmed by 0 bases and 4 bases, with 3 bases remaining between them. CDR1 is SGHNT, CDR2 YENEEA, per germline. The CDR3 region is CASSLDFTGELFF. The CDR3 DNA reads as TGTGCCAGCAGCTTAGACTTCACCGGGGAGCTGTTTTTT. The whole variable domain, filled in from reference TRBV11-3 and TRBJ2-2, reads EAGVVQSPRYKIIEKKQPVAFWCNPISGHNTLYWYLQNLGQGPELLIRYENEEAVDDSQLPKDRFSAERLKGVDSTLKIQPAELGDSAVYLCASSLDFTGELFFGEGSRLTVL.

For the CDR3, the DNA is TGTGCCAGCAGTTTAAGGGAGACCCAGTACTTC. It is translated as CASSLRETQYF. This chain uses TRBV28 with TRBJ2-5; D is uncertain. CDR3 length: 11 amino acids. Germline CDR1 MDHEN, CDR2 SYDVKM. V lost 2 bases and J 5 bases, leaving 3 bases between the germline ends.

The rearrangement links TRBV12-5 to TRBJ2-1, with 11 bases matching TRBD2. The length of the CDR3 is 17 residues. Germline V gives CDR1 LGHNT, CDR2 FRNRAP. The ends lost 4 bases at V and 3 bases at J; junction bases unmatched: 8. The CDR3 here is CASGSLSGRDGYNEQFF. In DNA, the CDR3 is TGTGCTAGTGGTTCACTTAGCGGGAGGGATGGCTACAATGAGCAGTTCTTC.

The chain joins TRBV7-9 to TRBJ2-5, with 7 bases identical to TRBD1. The CDR3 is 16 amino acids. V dropped 3 bases and J dropped 3; count of bases not matched to a gene: 10. Germline lookup yields CDR1 SEHNR and CDR2 FQNEAQ (reference sequence). CDR3 sequence (DNA): TGTGCCAGCAGCTTCCACCGGGACAGCGATAAAGAGACCCAGTACTTC. Protein: CASSFHRDSDKETQYF.

A remark on this clone: Different DNA sequences within this sample yield the same CDR3. The CDR3, as DNA: TGTGCTAGTGGTTTGAGAAACACCATATATTTT. Its protein product is CASGLRNTIYF. The gene calls are TRBV12-5 and TRBJ1-3; no clear D. The CDR3 loop spans 11 amino acids. Trimming cost V 2 bases and J 5 bases, with 1 base left between them. Germline CDR1 reads LGHNT; CDR2 reads FRNRAP.

The chain uses TRBV30 and TRBJ1-1; D is uncertain. Trimming stripped 1 base from V and 6 bases from J, with 6 bases between. CDR1 and CDR2 (germline): GTSNPN, SVGIG (reference sequence). This CDR3 region has 11 residues. CDR3 loop: CAWSGTAEAFF. The CDR3 DNA reads as TGTGCCTGGAGTGGGACGGCTGAAGCTTTCTTT.

The chain couples TRBV14 to TRBJ1-3; D gene ambiguous. Trimming shortened V by 2 bases and J by 4 bases, and 18 bases separated the two germline ends. CDR3 size: 17 residues. Germline V gene data show CDR1 as SGHDN and CDR2 as FVKESK. CDR3 DNA: TGTGCCAGCAGCCAACTAGACGGACCTTTAGGAGGAAACACCATATATTTT. Translating it yields CASSQLDGPLGGNTIYF.

The chain uses TRBV5-5 and TRBJ1-1, with D perhaps matching TRBD1 (5 bases). Germline-derived CDR1 and CDR2 are SGHKS and YYEKEE (reference sequence). The CDR3 extends over 16 amino acids. V was pared by 3 bases and J by 4 bases, with 19 bases between. This CDR3 is CASSWGPGGMGTEAFF. CDR3 sequence (DNA): TGTGCCAGCAGCTGGGGCCCGGGGGGAATGGGCACTGAAGCTTTCTTT.

The V call is TRBV6-6, the J call TRBJ2-7, with 14 bases that match TRBD2. J was trimmed by 7 bases and V by 6 bases; bases with no gene match: 5. This CDR3 comprises 14 residues. The germline gives CDR1 MNHNY, CDR2 SVGAGI (reference sequence). DNA of the CDR3: TGTGCCAGCAGAAGACTAGCGGGAGGGTTGGAGCAGTACTTC. It translates to CASRRLAGGLEQYF.

The rearrangement uses TRBV4-1 and TRBJ1-4; possible D gene TRBD1, 5 bases. From germline, CDR1 is MGHRA and CDR2 YSYEKL. The CDR3 sequence is 16 residues long. Trimming removed 0 bases from V and 7 bases from J, with 15 bases in between. In nucleotides, the CDR3 is TGCGCCAGCAGCCAAGAAGGCGGCAGGGTGTTTGAAAAACTGTTTTTT. It translates to CASSQEGGRVFEKLFF.

The J gene is TRBJ1-2, the V gene TRBV10-3; 8 nucleotides align to TRBD1. The trim removed 3 bases at V and 0 bases at J, leaving 3 bases unmatched. Germline V lookup: CDR1 ENHRY, CDR2 SYGVKD. The CDR3 has 15 residues. The CDR3 protein is CAISEQGVSNYGYTF. The CDR3 bases are TGTGCCATCAGTGAACAGGGGGTCTCTAACTATGGCTACACCTTC.

This clone has just one count. V usage is TRBV2 and J usage is TRBJ1-6, with 11 positions matching TRBD1. V lost 4 bases, J lost 9 bases, and 11 bases stayed unmatched. The CDR3 extends over 17 amino acids. The germline gives CDR1 SNHLY, CDR2 FYNNEI. CDR3 bases: TGTGCCAGCAGTGTGGACAGGGGGCGCCCCGGGGGTTCACCCCTCCACTTT. Protein: CASSVDRGRPGGSPLHF.

This chain joins TRBV18 and TRBJ2-5; 9 bases are shared with TRBD2. This CDR3 contains 16 residues. V gave up 4 bases and J gave up 2 bases; unmatched junction bases: 8. CDR1 KGHSH and CDR2 LQKENI come from the germline V gene. The CDR3: CASSRSLAGIQETQYF. CDR3 DNA sequence: TGTGCCAGCTCACGCAGTCTAGCGGGAATACAAGAGACCCAGTACTTC.

The rearrangement joins TRBV5-1 to TRBJ2-7, with 7 bases identical to TRBD1. CDR3 length: 13 amino acids. J gave up 1 base and V 4 bases, and 2 bases lay outside the gene matches. Germline CDR1 and CDR2: SGHRS and YFSETQ. In nucleotides, the CDR3 is TGCGCCAGCAGCCAGACAGGGTCCTACGAGCAGTACTTC. This translates into CASSQTGSYEQYF.

This chain links TRBV5-6 with TRBJ2-7; 7 bases map to TRBD2. The germline CDR1 and CDR2 sequences are SGHDT and YYEEEE. V dropped 4 bases and J dropped 6; count of bases not matched to a gene: 10. This CDR3 has 14 amino acids. CDR3 nucleotide sequence: TGTGCCAGCAGCCCTGGGGCGGGAGCGGGCGAGCAGTACTTC. Translated, it gives CASSPGAGAGEQYF.

The chain couples TRBV11-2 to TRBJ2-1; 9 nucleotides agree with TRBD2. Trimming took 0 bases from V and 1 from J; bases not matched to a gene: 10. Germline CDR1 is SGHAT and CDR2 is FQNNGV. This CDR3 has 19 residues. CDR3: CASSLDLGGRARSYNEQFF. The CDR3 DNA reads as TGTGCCAGCAGCTTAGATTTGGGCGGGAGGGCCCGATCCTACAATGAGCAGTTCTTC.